One and the same sample provided the 8 T cell receptor beta chains below, sequenced in a study of T cell repertoires in cytomegalovirus infection. These TCRs are of unknown antigen specificity. MiXCR, run by TCRdb on the reads, gives a single entry per CDR3 protein. The sample contains roughly 46,000 distinct CDR3 sequences, around 20% of which appear only once. The sequenced material came from PBMCs, sequenced either directly or after in vitro stimulation (not recorded which). These receptors came from a human donor in good health (CMV status not recorded). Some clones in this sample may be carry-over from other donors' samples.

This clonotype was detected a few times. The chain combines TRBV5-1 with TRBJ2-1; tentatively, D is TRBD1 (5 bases). This CDR3 region has 11 residues. The V gene lost 6 bases and the J gene lost 14 bases, with 15 bases spanning the gap. Looked up from germline, CDR1 is SGHRS and CDR2 is YFSETQ. Here the CDR3 reads CASTDLGRKFF. CDR3 coding DNA: TGCGCCAGCACCGATCTGGGGCGGAAGTTCTTC.

This clonotype showed up many times. DNA for the CDR3: TGTGCCAGCAGCCCGACGAAGGATGCGGGCTACACCTTC. It translates to CASSPTKDAGYTF. This chain joins TRBV7-2 and TRBJ1-2, with no clear D. Looked up from germline, CDR1 is SGHTA and CDR2 is FQGNSA. V shed 5 bases and J shed 8 bases, with 15 bases lying between them. This CDR3 comprises 13 residues.

This clonotype has ten or more counts. The gene calls are TRBV12-3 or TRBV12-4 and TRBJ2-5; D might be TRBD1 (6 bases). V gave up 6 bases and J gave up 4 bases, with 12 bases separating them. This CDR3 is 13 amino acids long. DNA for the CDR3: TGTGCCAGCAGCCCCCAGGGGCGAGAGACCCAGTACTTC. Its translation: CASSPQGRETQYF.

This clonotype was observed once. The chain combines TRBV6-5 with TRBJ2-7, with a possible D match to TRBD1 (5 bases). V was clipped by 4 bases and J by 8 bases, with 15 bases between them. CDR3 size: 13 residues. CDR1 and CDR2 from the germline V gene are MNHEY and SVGAGI. CDR3 protein: CASSSQGRGKQYF. The CDR3 bases are TGTGCCAGCAGTTCCCAGGGTAGGGGAAAGCAGTACTTC.

V and J are TRBV6-2 or TRBV6-3 and TRBJ2-1; tentatively, D is TRBD1 (5 bases). CDR3 length: 14 residues. Trimming took 7 bases from V and 8 from J, leaving 18 bases between them. Germline V gene lookup returns CDR1 MNHEY and CDR2 SVGEGT. The CDR3 loop reads CASMYQGFSYEQFF. CDR3 coding DNA: TGTGCCAGCATGTATCAGGGTTTTAGTTATGAGCAGTTCTTC.

Only a few counts were recorded for this clonotype. V usage is TRBV6-6 and J usage is TRBJ1-4; possible D gene TRBD1, 6 bases. CDR1 and CDR2 (germline): MNHNY, SVGAGI (reference sequence). Trimming stripped 2 bases from V and 2 bases from J, with 9 bases between. The CDR3 runs to 15 residues. This chain's CDR3 is CASSYVRGTNEKLFF. The CDR3 region has the DNA TGTGCCAGCAGTTACGTCAGGGGTACTAATGAAAAACTGTTTTTT.

The rearrangement links TRBV4-1 to TRBJ2-5; TRBD2 matches 10 bases. The CDR3 is 16 amino acids. Looked up from germline, CDR1 is MGHRA and CDR2 is YSYEKL. The junction had 9 bases not matched to a gene; V was cut back by 4 bases and J by 4 bases. CDR3 coding DNA: TGCGCCAGCAGCCCCGAGGCTAGCGGGAGCCGAGAGACCCAGTACTTC. Translating gives CASSPEASGSRETQYF.

CDR3 nucleotide sequence: TGTGCCAGCAGCGTAGCTGCGACTAGCGGGAGGAAAGGGGCGTATTTT. Translated: CASSVAATSGRKGAYF. The gene calls are TRBV9 and TRBJ2-3; TRBD2 matches 13 bases. The CDR3 spans 16 residues. In germline, CDR1 is SGDLS, CDR2 YYNGEE. V gave up 0 bases and J gave up 14 bases; unmatched junction bases: 12.